This T cell receptor (beta chain) was documented in a study of T cell changes during pregnancy in multiple sclerosis. Using immunoSEQ multiplex PCR, the repertoire was profiled, and TCRdb retains in-frame clones only, with some absent. The sample consists of around 30,000 clones, about 87% of them appearing once. The sample here was CD8+ T cells from peripheral blood mononuclear cells, taken in the first trimester of pregnancy. This receptor was taken from a female donor with multiple sclerosis, enrolled in a pregnancy study.

The CDR3 sequence is CASSQGRSSYEQYF. CDR3 nucleotides: TGCGCCAGCAGCCAAGGTAGGAGCTCCTACGAGCAGTACTTC. The chain recombines TRBV4-3 with TRBJ2-7; D gene unclear. CDR3 size: 14 residues. Between the trimmed V and J ends, which lost 1 base and 0 bases, there was a span of 7 bases. Germline loops: CDR1 LGHNA, CDR2 YSLEER.